Listed below are T cell receptor beta chains from one sample, sequenced in a study of PD-L1 blockade in urothelial cancer. Some clones are missing from TCRdb's copy, which holds only in-frame ones; the method was immunoSEQ multiplex PCR. The repertoire includes about 55,000 clones, approximately 88% of them detected once, and about 1.2% sits in the top ten. This sample comprised PBMCs, obtained around atezolizumab (anti-PD-L1) treatment. These receptors were collected from a man over 45 with urothelial cancer. The CDR3 runs from the conserved cysteine through the conserved F or W.

CDR3	V	J
CASSGGINSNQPQHF	TRBV7-9	TRBJ1-5
CASSPRTRSSADTQYF	TRBV11-1	TRBJ2-3
CSVPETGFSKNIQYF	TRBV29-1	TRBJ2-4
CSGDSEAFF	TRBV29-1	TRBJ1-1
CASSVGGTGSYEQYF	TRBV9	TRBJ2-7
CASSSSVRYNEQFF	TRBV7-9	TRBJ2-1
CAWQLASSYTEAFF	TRBV30	TRBJ1-1
CASSHLAGAGGYTF	TRBV5-1	TRBJ1-2
CASSSDISYEQYF	TRBV5-6	TRBJ2-7
CASSIIATGNQPQHF	TRBV19	TRBJ1-5
CASSRLRDLDVNTEAFF	TRBV7-9	TRBJ1-1
CASSLQGGNSPLHF	TRBV11-2	TRBJ1-6
CAWSVLAGPGELFF	TRBV30	TRBJ2-2